This TCR beta chain is from a study of human T cells and chemical hapten exposure. Study background: Patch tests delivered 0.01% DPC to the upper back and were evaluated at 6 days.

Findings of the study overall: It was expanded TCRs that formed significantly more large CDR3 similarity clusters than controls did. The donor cohort had alopecia, so its immune response may not match that of healthy people.

Indicated time point: patch test 2, 6 weeks after DPC sensitization. The sample's treatment: therapeutic diphenylcyclopropenone sensitization with weekly scalp DPC. At least ten counts were recorded for this clonotype. Antigen specificity is unknown. Within the library, unique molecular identifiers were attached to each individual cDNA molecule. TCRdb processed the RACE reads anew with MiXCR; each CDR3 protein has one entry. The profile shows some 350,000 distinct CDR3 sequences, around 6% of them singletons. V lost 4 bases and J lost 0, with 9 bases in between. Germline values: CDR1 SGHNT, CDR2 YYREEE (reference sequence). The CDR3 extends over 14 amino acids.

The receptor's source is a young woman with alopecia areata. Some clones in this sample may be carry-over from other donors' samples. This sample comprised whole blood, obtained in connection with sensitization to the hapten diphenylcyclopropenone (DPC). The chain links TRBV5-4 to TRBJ2-3; D remains ambiguous. CDR3 DNA: TGTGCCAGCAGCATACCTCCTAGCACAGATACGCAGTATTTT. It specifies CASSIPPSTDTQYF.